The 32 T cell receptor beta chains below all came from one sample that was sequenced in a study of tumor-infiltrating lymphocytes in primary liver carcinoma. Using a constant-region primer together with ProtoScript II reverse transcriptase, TCR beta cDNA was made from about 500 ng of total RNA. What produced the TCR beta libraries was three nested multiplex PCR rounds using slightly modified ARM-PCR. Amplification in the first two PCR rounds was performed using TRBV1-TRBV30 forward primers and a C-beta reverse primer for about 10 cycles each. Using its own MiXCR run on the multiplex PCR reads, TCRdb lists one record per CDR3 protein. Of 180,000 or so distinct CDR3 sequences listed, 50% to 75% are singletons. Germline DNA was also extracted, with blood RNA taken from unsorted whole blood. Sequences were obtained from peripheral blood. These receptors all stem from a man aged 35 to 55 with primary liver carcinoma and hepatitis B virus infection.

The V call is TRBV11-2, the J call TRBJ2-3; weak D call: TRBD1 (6 bases). CDR3 size: 16 residues. Germline values: CDR1 SGHAT, CDR2 FQNNGV. Trimming took 5 bases from V and 2 from J, leaving 17 bases between them. The CDR3 bases are TGTGCCAGCAGCAACCGGACAGTTGGATTCACAGATACGCAGTATTTT. Protein sequence: CASSNRTVGFTDTQYF. Combining the CDR3 with reference TRBV11-2 and TRBJ2-3 gives the whole variable domain EAGVAQSPRYKIIEKRQSVAFWCNPISGHATLYWYQQILGQGPKLLIQFQNNGVVDDSQLPKDRFSAERLKGVDSTLKIQPAKLEDSAVYLCASSNRTVGFTDTQYFGPGTRLTVL.

This clonotype was counted at least ten times. V is TRBV11-3 and J is TRBJ1-1; the D is unclear. From germline, CDR1 is SGHNT and CDR2 YENEEA. The V end was cut by 3 bases, the J end by 2 bases, with 10 bases between. The CDR3 runs 14 residues. The DNA of the CDR3 is TGTGCCAGCAGCTTGGACGGTGTAAACACTGAAGCTTTCTTT. The encoded protein is CASSLDGVNTEAFF. Filled out from reference TRBV11-3 and TRBJ1-1, the complete variable domain reads EAGVVQSPRYKIIEKKQPVAFWCNPISGHNTLYWYLQNLGQGPELLIRYENEEAVDDSQLPKDRFSAERLKGVDSTLKIQPAELGDSAVYLCASSLDGVNTEAFFGQGTRLTVV.

This chain uses TRBV29-1 with TRBJ1-1; 9 bases are shared with TRBD1. The CDR3 length is 13 residues. Looked up from germline, CDR1 is SQVTM and CDR2 is ANQGSEA. In DNA, the CDR3 is TGCGGCGGCTCCGGGACAGGGATTACTGAAGCTTTCTTT. This sequence encodes CGGSGTGITEAFF.

This sequence joins TRBV5-6 and TRBJ2-2, with D possibly TRBD1 on 6 matching bases. Trimming removed 6 bases at V and 1 base at J, with 19 bases between. Germline V gives CDR1 SGHDT, CDR2 YYEEEE. The CDR3 has 17 residues. The CDR3 loop reads CASTGVGQPKNTGELFF. The CDR3 region has the DNA TGTGCCAGCACCGGGGTGGGACAACCAAAGAACACCGGGGAGCTGTTTTTT. The full variable domain, rest sourced from reference TRBV5-6 and TRBJ2-2, is DAGVTQSPTHLIKTRGQQVTLRCSPKSGHDTVSWYQQALGQGPQFIFQYYEEEERQRGNFPDRFSGHQFPNYSSELNVNALLLGDSALYLCASTGVGQPKNTGELFFGEGSRLTVL.

The chain has TRBV6-5 and TRBJ2-7; a weak D match, TRBD1 (6 bases). There are 15 residues in the CDR3. V lost 5 bases and J 4 bases, leaving 18 bases between the germline ends. CDR1 and CDR2 (germline): MNHEY, SVGAGI. This CDR3 reads CASSRWGTLLYEQYF. The CDR3 nucleotides are TGTGCCAGCAGTCGATGGGGGACACTCCTTTACGAGCAGTACTTC.

About this clonotype: Mismatch with germline at one junction end may stem from a read error. The chain uses TRBV11-2 and TRBJ2-1, with 7 bases aligning to TRBD2. This CDR3 contains 14 residues. Germline V gene lookup returns CDR1 SGHAT and CDR2 FQNNGV. CDR3 amino acids: CASSPFWGGDEQFF. CDR3 nucleotide sequence: TGTGCTAGCAGCCCTTTCTGGGGGGGGGATGAGCAGTTCTTC.

J is TRBJ2-7 and V is TRBV29-1, with 8 bases aligning to TRBD2. V lost 7 bases and J lost 6; bases outside the gene matches: 8. This CDR3 has 12 amino acids. Germline CDR1 reads SQVTM; CDR2 reads ANQGSEA. The CDR3 coding sequence is TGCAGCGCGCGGACTAGCAGTCTCGAGCAGTACTTC. Translated, it gives CSARTSSLEQYF.

About this clonotype itself: This likely comes from a read error, as the CDR3 has no conserved phenylalanine or tryptophan at its end. This sequence joins TRBV6-1 and TRBJ2-2; D ambiguous. The ends were cut back, 1 base at V and 4 bases at J, with 10 bases in the middle. Germline V CDR1 and CDR2: MNHNS, SASEGT. The CDR3 has 15 residues. CDR3 protein: CASSEEVGSTGELFL. In nucleotides, the CDR3 is TGTGCCAGCAGTGAAGAAGTGGGTTCCACCGGGGAGCTGTTTCTT.

Turning to this clonotype: Germline and junction disagree at one end, which may indicate a read error. This rearrangement joins TRBV11-2 to TRBJ2-5; D is undetermined. CDR3 size: 14 residues. Germline lookup yields CDR1 SGHAT and CDR2 FQNNGV. CDR3 sequence reads: CTSMDGVGQETQYF. In DNA, the CDR3 is TGTACCAGCATGGATGGGGTCGGCCAAGAGACCCAGTACTTC.

Worth noting for this clonotype: A much larger clone lies a single base off, so this may be a read error. The V and J genes are TRBV4-1 and TRBJ2-7, with no clear D. Germline V gives CDR1 MGHRA, CDR2 YSYEKL. The CDR3 extends over 13 amino acids. The CDR3 spells CANSQDLHYEQYF. The CDR3 DNA sequence: TGCGCCAACAGCCAAGATCTGCACTACGAGCAGTACTTC.

In this sample, this clonotype turned up many times. The genes are TRBV6-1 and TRBJ1-2; 9 bases map to TRBD1. Per germline, CDR1 MNHNS and CDR2 SASEGT. V shed 6 bases and J 4 bases; nucleotides not matched to a gene: 6. The CDR3 runs 14 residues. CDR3 in DNA: TGTGCCAGCAGGGACAAGACAGGGGGCTATGGCTACACCTTC. Translation gives CASRDKTGGYGYTF.

This clonotype turned up a few times. This chain joins TRBV4-1 and TRBJ2-7, with D hard to call. Germline V gives CDR1 MGHRA, CDR2 YSYEKL. This CDR3 has 16 residues. Trimming stripped 0 bases from V and 5 bases from J, with 17 bases between. The CDR3 loop reads CASSQEPPGIRDEQYF. CDR3 DNA: TGCGCCAGCAGCCAAGAACCCCCAGGTATCCGGGACGAGCAGTACTTC.

The CDR3: CASSQDQVGEQYF. In DNA, the CDR3 is TGCGCCAGCAGCCAAGATCAGGTGGGCGAGCAGTACTTC. The chain joins TRBV4-1 to TRBJ2-7; D is unclear. This CDR3 is 13 amino acids long. V lost 0 bases and J 6 bases, leaving 9 bases between the germline ends. Germline lookup yields CDR1 MGHRA and CDR2 YSYEKL.

V gene TRBV6-2 or TRBV6-3 combines with J gene TRBJ2-2; no firm D call. Trimming left V 2 bases short and J 0 bases short, with 4 bases between. There are 14 residues in the CDR3. Looked up from germline, CDR1 is MNHEY and CDR2 is SVGEGT. As DNA, the CDR3 is TGTGCCAGCAGTTACCTAACGAACACCGGGGAGCTGTTTTTT. It translates to CASSYLTNTGELFF.

With regard to this clonotype: A junction end diverges from the germline sequence, so it may reflect a read error. The rearrangement joins TRBV7-8 to TRBJ2-3, with 8 bases lining up with TRBD2. The CDR3 consists of 13 residues. The germline V gene encodes CDR1 SGHVS and CDR2 FQNEAQ. This chain's CDR3 is CTSGVAGPDTQYF. For the CDR3, the DNA is TGTACCAGCGGTGTAGCGGGACCAGATACGCAGTATTTT.

Concerning this clonotype itself: The junction and the germline gene differ at one end; a read error may be behind it. This chain joins TRBV6-6 and TRBJ2-1, with a tentative D call TRBD2 (5 bases). Germline V gene sequence: CDR1 MNHNY, CDR2 SVGAGI (reference sequence). CDR3 length equals 11 residues. This CDR3 reads CASSGNNEKFF. The CDR3 DNA follows: TGTGCCAGCAGCGGGAACAATGAGAAGTTCTTC.

This clonotype has only a few counts. One end of the junction fails to match germline, which may point to a read error. This sequence joins TRBV28 and TRBJ2-7; D not certain. The CDR3 is 12 residues long. Germline assignment: CDR1 MDHEN and CDR2 SYDVKM. The CDR3 DNA is TGTGCCAGCAGTTTAACGGTCGACGAGGAGTACTTC. It is translated as CASSLTVDEEYF.

This clonotype was picked up a small number of times. This chain uses TRBV6-1 with TRBJ2-2, with D perhaps TRBD2 (6 bases). The CDR3 has 14 amino acids. Trimming took off 1 base at V and 5 bases at J, with 8 bases between the two ends. Germline values: CDR1 MNHNS, CDR2 SASEGT. Here the CDR3 DNA reads TGTGCCAGCAGTGAAGGGGAGGCTACCGGGGAGCTGTTTTTT. Its translation is CASSEGEATGELFF.

With regard to this clonotype: At one end the junction does not follow the germline gene, possibly because of a read error. This chain joins TRBV11-2 and TRBJ2-3; D remains ambiguous. This CDR3 has 17 amino acids. Germline CDR1 reads SGHAT; CDR2 reads FQNNGV. DNA for the CDR3: TGTGCCAGCAGCTCCCATCCAACTTGGAGCAAGGTAGATATGCAGTATTTT. It yields the protein CASSSHPTWSKVDMQYF.

This clonotype was recorded many times. The genes are TRBV11-2 and TRBJ2-3, with 10 nucleotides matching TRBD1. The germline CDR1 and CDR2 sequences are SGHAT and FQNNGV. The CDR3 contains 17 residues. V shed 4 bases and J 6 bases; nucleotides not matched to a gene: 13. The CDR3 region has the DNA TGTGCCAGCAGCTCCGGGACAGGGGTTCGTTTAATCGATACGCAGTATTTT. It specifies CASSSGTGVRLIDTQYF.

The V gene is TRBV6-5, the J gene TRBJ2-7; 8 nucleotides line up with TRBD2. The junction had 20 bases not matched to a gene; V was cut back by 8 bases and J by 5 bases. Germline lookup yields CDR1 MNHEY and CDR2 SVGAGI. The CDR3 extends over 17 amino acids. For the CDR3, the DNA is TGTGCCAGCGGTCTCTTAAGCGGGAGCGCGTACGGCAACGAGCAGTACTTC. Translated: CASGLLSGSAYGNEQYF.

This clonotype has only one observation. The chain is built from TRBV4-1 and TRBJ2-5; D unclear. The CDR3 has 16 residues. The ends were cut back, 3 bases at V and 4 bases at J, with 18 bases in the middle. The germline V gene encodes CDR1 MGHRA and CDR2 YSYEKL. CDR3 in DNA: TGCGCCAGCAGCCACACGACATGTGGGGAAGTAGAGACCCAGTACTTC. Translated: CASSHTTCGEVETQYF.

This chain uses TRBV6-6 with TRBJ2-7; D gene ambiguous. V was cut by 2 bases and J by 0 bases, with 17 bases left in between. CDR3 length: 17 residues. CDR1 and CDR2 from the germline V gene are MNHNY and SVGAGI (reference sequence). CDR3 sequence (DNA): TGTGCCAGCAGTTACCCCCCCTTCGCGCGTAGCTCCTACGAGCAGTACTTC. This sequence encodes CASSYPPFARSSYEQYF.

This clonotype has a handful of counts. CDR3: CASSQDLEGALTDTQYF. The CDR3 nucleotides are TGCGCCAGCAGCCAAGATCTGGAGGGGGCCCTCACAGATACGCAGTATTTT. The V call is TRBV4-1, the J call TRBJ2-3; the D gene is possibly TRBD1 (7 bases). Trimming removed 0 bases at V and 2 bases at J, with 15 bases between. This CDR3 has 17 amino acids. Per germline, CDR1 MGHRA and CDR2 YSYEKL.

The chain is built from TRBV12-3 or TRBV12-4 and TRBJ2-7; no definite D call. The length of the CDR3 is 14 residues. The V gene lost 6 bases and the J gene lost 2 bases, with 14 bases spanning the gap. The CDR3 protein is CASSLQPPPYEQYF. The CDR3 DNA follows: TGTGCCAGCAGCCTCCAACCACCGCCCTACGAGCAGTACTTC.

This chain links TRBV11-2 with TRBJ2-2; D gene uncertain. Germline V gene lookup returns CDR1 SGHAT and CDR2 FQNNGV. Between the trimmed V and J ends, which lost 7 bases and 6 bases, there was a span of 12 bases. The CDR3 has 13 amino acids. CDR3 sequence reads: CASTPTEAGELFF. For the CDR3, the DNA is TGTGCCAGCACCCCCACTGAAGCCGGGGAGCTGTTTTTT.

The genes are TRBV11-2 and TRBJ2-1, with 8 bases that match TRBD1. J was trimmed by 16 bases and V by 7 bases; bases with no gene match: 18. The CDR3 sequence is 14 residues long. Germline V lookup: CDR1 SGHAT, CDR2 FQNNGV. In DNA, the CDR3 is TGTGCCAGCACCTCCAGACAGGGGAAGGCTGACCAATTCTTC. Amino acid sequence: CASTSRQGKADQFF.

This clonotype was picked up many times. V is TRBV11-2 and J is TRBJ2-5; TRBD2 might be the D (6 bases). The V gene lost 5 bases and the J gene lost 5 bases, with 12 bases spanning the gap. Germline V CDR1 and CDR2: SGHAT, FQNNGV. This CDR3 is built from 13 residues. CDR3 amino acids: CASSPDYAETQYF. The CDR3 nucleotides are TGTGCCAGCAGCCCGGACTATGCTGAGACCCAGTACTTC. The whole variable domain, filled in from reference TRBV11-2 and TRBJ2-5, reads EAGVAQSPRYKIIEKRQSVAFWCNPISGHATLYWYQQILGQGPKLLIQFQNNGVVDDSQLPKDRFSAERLKGVDSTLKIQPAKLEDSAVYLCASSPDYAETQYFGPGTRLLVL.

The rearrangement uses TRBV4-1 and TRBJ2-1; 10 bases are shared with TRBD2. Germline values: CDR1 MGHRA, CDR2 YSYEKL. This CDR3 contains 15 residues. Trimming took 0 bases from V and 7 from J; bases not matched to a gene: 3. DNA of the CDR3: TGCGCCAGCAGCCAAGATTCTAGCGGGAGTAATGAGCAGTTCTTC. Protein sequence: CASSQDSSGSNEQFF.

V and J are TRBV11-2 and TRBJ2-7; TRBD2 aligns across 7 bases. J was trimmed by 2 bases and V by 11 bases; bases with no gene match: 15. Germline CDR1 SGHAT, CDR2 FQNNGV. The CDR3 spans 15 residues. The CDR3 DNA is TGTGCCTGCGGCTCTACGACCAGCGGGACCTACGAGCAGTACTTC. It codes for CACGSTTSGTYEQYF.

With respect to this clonotype: The germline gene is not matched at one end of the junction; a read error may be the cause. V gene TRBV6-6 combines with J gene TRBJ2-1; 10 bases align to TRBD2. The V gene's germline CDR1 is MNHNY and CDR2 SVGAGI (reference sequence). The CDR3 totals 20 residues. This CDR3 is CSSSYSKALSQREGGNEQFF. The CDR3 nucleotides are TGTTCCAGCAGTTACTCGAAAGCCCTCTCCCAGCGGGAGGGAGGAAATGAGCAGTTCTTC.

The chain uses TRBV7-8 and TRBJ2-7; 11 bases match TRBD2. Trimming removed 4 bases from V and 4 bases from J; junction bases left unmatched: 6. CDR1 is SGHVS and CDR2 is FQNEAQ in the germline V gene. CDR3 length: 15 amino acids. The CDR3 DNA reads TGTGCCAGCAGCTCCCAGACTAGCGGGACTTACGAGCAGTACTTC. Amino acid sequence: CASSSQTSGTYEQYF.